Following are 14 T cell receptor beta chains from one sample sequenced in a study of CD8 T cells in Susac syndrome. It was with random hexamers that roughly 0.45 to 1 ug RNA was reverse transcribed. TCRdb ran MiXCR on the immunoSEQ multiplex PCR reads and lists one entry per CDR3 protein. The sample comprises roughly 150,000 distinct CDR3 sequences, about 94% of which are singletons, and roughly 0.2% rests with the top ten. Input material: CD8+ T cells from PBMCs. The receptors here all came from a human donor with multiple sclerosis.

The chain joins TRBV27 to TRBJ2-1, with D unclear. The length of the CDR3 is 13 residues. Trimming took off 0 bases at V and 6 bases at J, with 6 bases between the two ends. The germline V gene encodes CDR1 MNHEY and CDR2 SMNVEV (reference sequence). The CDR3 protein is CASSLSRRNEQFF. CDR3 in DNA: TGTGCCAGCAGTTTATCGAGACGCAATGAGCAGTTCTTC.

The gene calls are TRBV1 and TRBJ2-1; the D segment call TRBD2 is taken from the table without a DNA check. TRBV1 has pseudogene status. The CDR3 is made up of 19 amino acids. The CDR3 loop is CTSSQEKGLAGGLCNEQFF. In DNA, the CDR3 is TGCACCAGCAGCCAAGAGAAAGGACTAGCGGGGGGACTTTGCAATGAGCAGTTCTTC.

The chain has TRBV7-9 and TRBJ2-7; D remains ambiguous. The length of the CDR3 is 11 residues. The V and J ends lost 5 bases and 6 bases respectively, with 8 bases between them. Germline lookup yields CDR1 SEHNR and CDR2 FQNEAQ (reference sequence). The CDR3 DNA is TGTGCCAGCAGCCAACAATTCGAGCAGTACTTC. Translated: CASSQQFEQYF. Supplemented by reference TRBV7-9 and TRBJ2-7, the full variable domain reads DTGVSQNPRHKITKRGQNVTFRCDPISEHNRLYWYRQTLGQGPEFLTYFQNEAQLEKSRLLSDRFSAERPKGSFSTLEIQRTEQGDSAMYLCASSQQFEQYFGPGTRLTVT.

The rearrangement links TRBV9 to TRBJ1-1; D may be TRBD1 (6 bases). The germline V gene encodes CDR1 SGDLS and CDR2 YYNGEE. Trimming removed 3 bases from V and 10 bases from J, with 13 bases in between. The CDR3 is made up of 12 amino acids. The CDR3 sequence is CASSGRTEGAFF. CDR3 bases: TGTGCCAGCAGCGGTAGGACAGAGGGAGCTTTCTTT.

The rearrangement uses TRBV27 and TRBJ1-1, with TRBD1 identical over 9 bases. The CDR3 sequence is 17 residues long. In germline, CDR1 is MNHEY, CDR2 SMNVEV (reference sequence). Losses at the gene ends were 0 bases for V and 1 base for J; bases not matched to a gene: 6. CDR3 bases: TGTGCCAGCAGTTTATCGCTGGGGACAGGGTGGAACACTGAAGCTTTCTTT. Residues: CASSLSLGTGWNTEAFF.

V is TRBV24-1 and J is TRBJ1-5, with a weak D call TRBD1 (5 bases). Trimming pared 4 bases from V and 8 bases from J, leaving 14 bases between. In germline, CDR1 is KGHDR, CDR2 SFDVKD. The CDR3 loop spans 14 amino acids. CDR3 sequence reads: CATSERDGEKPQHF. CDR3 nucleotide sequence: TGTGCCACCAGTGAAAGGGACGGGGAAAAGCCCCAGCATTTT.

The chain is built from TRBV3-1 and TRBJ2-2; D might be TRBD1 (6 bases). Trimming stripped 4 bases from V and 8 bases from J, with 14 bases between. The germline V gene has CDR1 LGHDT and CDR2 YNNKEL (reference sequence). CDR3 length equals 14 residues. The CDR3 loop is CASSPIRGTGELFF. The CDR3, as DNA: TGTGCCAGCAGCCCCATTAGAGGGACAGGGGAGCTGTTTTTT.

DNA for the CDR3: TGTGCCAGCAGTTTGGTGGGGGATCAGCCCCAGCATTTT. Amino acid sequence: CASSLVGDQPQHF. The rearrangement joins TRBV27 to TRBJ1-5; D may be TRBD1 (5 bases). Germline values: CDR1 MNHEY, CDR2 SMNVEV (reference sequence). With 3 bases removed from V and 5 bases from J, the gap between germline ends came to 8 bases. The CDR3 spans 13 residues.

The chain couples TRBV4-2 to TRBJ2-1; no definite D call. This CDR3 contains 13 residues. Germline lookup yields CDR1 LGHNA and CDR2 YNFKEQ. V was clipped by 4 bases and J by 10 bases, with 14 bases between them. CDR3 nucleotides: TGTGCCAGCAGCCCCACAGAGGCCATCGAGCAGTTCTTC. Amino acid sequence: CASSPTEAIEQFF.

This chain joins TRBV20-1 and TRBJ2-5; the match to TRBD2 covers 11 bases. The length of the CDR3 is 18 residues. Germline loops: CDR1 DFQATT, CDR2 SNEGSKA (reference sequence). The J segment lost 4 bases and the V segment lost 4 bases, leaving 17 bases of the junction unmatched. Here the CDR3 reads CSAIYRGKLAGVSETQYF. CDR3 sequence (DNA): TGCAGTGCTATCTACAGGGGGAAACTAGCGGGGGTATCAGAGACCCAGTACTTC.

The V gene is TRBV12-5, the J gene TRBJ1-5; D possibly corresponds to TRBD1 (6 bases). Germline V gene sequence: CDR1 LGHNT, CDR2 FRNRAP. Trimming removed 7 bases at V and 11 bases at J, with 18 bases between. The CDR3 is 13 residues long. DNA of the CDR3: TGTGCTAGTGCCCCCGGACAGCACGAGACCCAGCATTTT. Its translation: CASAPGQHETQHF.

The chain has TRBV12-3 or TRBV12-4 and TRBJ1-1; D remains ambiguous. The CDR3 is 15 residues long. Trimming shortened V by 4 bases and J by 3 bases, and 15 bases separated the two germline ends. The CDR3 loop reads CASSWEKGSDTEAFF. CDR3 in DNA: TGTGCCAGCAGTTGGGAAAAGGGCTCGGACACTGAAGCTTTCTTT.

A remark on this clonotype: The junction shows a germline mismatch at one end, possibly a read error. The rearrangement joins TRBV30 to TRBJ2-1, with 9 bases matching TRBD2. The CDR3 covers 15 residues. Germline V gene sequence: CDR1 GTSNPN, CDR2 SVGIG (reference sequence). CDR3 sequence (DNA): TGTGCCTGGGGAGCGGGGGGACTCTCCCACAATGAGCAGTTCTTC. Its translation: CAWGAGGLSHNEQFF.

CDR3 bases: TGTGCCAGCAGTGAAGAGCAGCGGGGGCCAGGGGAGACCCAGTACTTC. Residues: CASSEEQRGPGETQYF. This chain connects TRBV25-1 to TRBJ2-5; 8 bases agree with TRBD2. Germline assignment: CDR1 MGHDK and CDR2 SYGVNS. The CDR3 spans 16 residues. V lost 2 bases to trimming and J lost 5 bases; unmatched junction nucleotides: 10.